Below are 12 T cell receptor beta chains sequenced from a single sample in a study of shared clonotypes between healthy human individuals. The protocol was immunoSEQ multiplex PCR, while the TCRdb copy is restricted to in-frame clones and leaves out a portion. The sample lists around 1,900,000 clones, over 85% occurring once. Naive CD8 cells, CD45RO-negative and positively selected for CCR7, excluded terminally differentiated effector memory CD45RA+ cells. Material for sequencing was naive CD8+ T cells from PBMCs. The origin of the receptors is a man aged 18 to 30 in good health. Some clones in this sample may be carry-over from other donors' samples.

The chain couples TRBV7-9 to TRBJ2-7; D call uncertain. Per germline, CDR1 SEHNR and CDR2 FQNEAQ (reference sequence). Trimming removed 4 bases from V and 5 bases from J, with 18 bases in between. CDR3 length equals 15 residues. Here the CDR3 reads CASSSHLMKSNEQYF. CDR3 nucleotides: TGTGCCAGCAGCTCTCACCTGATGAAGTCAAACGAGCAGTACTTC.

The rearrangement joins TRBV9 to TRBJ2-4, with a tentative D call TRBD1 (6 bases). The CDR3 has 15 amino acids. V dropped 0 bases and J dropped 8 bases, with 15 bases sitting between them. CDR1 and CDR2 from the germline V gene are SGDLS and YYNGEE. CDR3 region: CASSVDVGGNHIQYF. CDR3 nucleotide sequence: TGTGCCAGCAGCGTAGATGTTGGGGGCAATCACATTCAGTACTTC.

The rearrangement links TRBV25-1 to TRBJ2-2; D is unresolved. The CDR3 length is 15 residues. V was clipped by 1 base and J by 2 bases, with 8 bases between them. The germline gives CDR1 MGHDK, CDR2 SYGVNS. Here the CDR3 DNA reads TGTGCCAGCAGTGAATTGGGGTCTAACACCGGGGAGCTGTTTTTT. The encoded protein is CASSELGSNTGELFF.

CDR3 loop: CASSDHRTAAMNTEAFF. The CDR3 DNA reads TGTGCCAGCAGTGACCACCGGACAGCCGCCATGAACACTGAAGCTTTCTTT. This chain connects TRBV6-1 to TRBJ1-1, with D perhaps TRBD1 (6 bases). CDR3 length: 17 amino acids. Looked up from germline, CDR1 is MNHNS and CDR2 is SASEGT. With 3 bases removed from V and 0 bases from J, the gap between germline ends came to 17 bases.

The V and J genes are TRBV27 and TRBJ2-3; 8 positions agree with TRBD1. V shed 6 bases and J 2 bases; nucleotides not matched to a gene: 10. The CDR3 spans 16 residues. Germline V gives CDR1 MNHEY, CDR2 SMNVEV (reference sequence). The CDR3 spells CASSYGTGAFTDTQYF. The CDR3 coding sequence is TGTGCCAGCAGCTACGGGACAGGAGCCTTCACAGATACGCAGTATTTT.

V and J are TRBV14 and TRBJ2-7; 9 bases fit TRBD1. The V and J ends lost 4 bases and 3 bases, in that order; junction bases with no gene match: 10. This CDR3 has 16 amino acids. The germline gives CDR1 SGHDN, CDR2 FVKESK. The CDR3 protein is CASSRNRDRAYYEQYF. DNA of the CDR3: TGTGCCAGCAGCCGCAACCGGGACAGGGCTTACTACGAGCAGTACTTC.

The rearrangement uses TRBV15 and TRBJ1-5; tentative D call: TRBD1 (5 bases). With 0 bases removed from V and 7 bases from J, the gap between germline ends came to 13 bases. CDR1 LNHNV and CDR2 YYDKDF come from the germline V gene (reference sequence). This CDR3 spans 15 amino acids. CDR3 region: CATSREGERGQPQHF. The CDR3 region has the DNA TGTGCCACCAGCAGAGAGGGGGAAAGAGGGCAGCCCCAGCATTTT.

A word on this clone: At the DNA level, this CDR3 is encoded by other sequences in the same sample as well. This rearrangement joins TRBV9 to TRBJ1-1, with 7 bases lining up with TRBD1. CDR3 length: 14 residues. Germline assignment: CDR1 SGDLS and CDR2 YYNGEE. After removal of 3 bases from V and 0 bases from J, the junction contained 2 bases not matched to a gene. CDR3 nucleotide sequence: TGTGCCAGCAGCGGGACAGGTGTGAACACTGAAGCTTTCTTT. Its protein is CASSGTGVNTEAFF.

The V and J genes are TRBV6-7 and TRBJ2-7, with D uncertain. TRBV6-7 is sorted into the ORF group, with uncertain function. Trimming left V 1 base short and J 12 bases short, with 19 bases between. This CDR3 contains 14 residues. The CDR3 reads CASSYFRRPPVRYF. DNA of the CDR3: TGTGCCAGCAGTTACTTCAGGCGACCCCCGGTTCGGTACTTC.

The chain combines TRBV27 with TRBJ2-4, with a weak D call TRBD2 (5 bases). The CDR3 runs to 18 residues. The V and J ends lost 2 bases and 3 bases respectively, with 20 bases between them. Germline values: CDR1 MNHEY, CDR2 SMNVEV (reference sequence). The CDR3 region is CASSLVGIPGGFKNIQYF. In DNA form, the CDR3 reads TGTGCCAGCAGTTTAGTCGGAATCCCCGGCGGGTTCAAAAACATTCAGTACTTC.

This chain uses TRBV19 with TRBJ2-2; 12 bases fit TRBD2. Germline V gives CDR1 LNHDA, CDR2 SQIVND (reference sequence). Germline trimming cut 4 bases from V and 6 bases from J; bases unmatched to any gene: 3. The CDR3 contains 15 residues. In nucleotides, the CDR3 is TGTGCCAGTAGTACGACTAGCGGGAGCCCCGGGGAGCTGTTTTTT. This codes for CASSTTSGSPGELFF.

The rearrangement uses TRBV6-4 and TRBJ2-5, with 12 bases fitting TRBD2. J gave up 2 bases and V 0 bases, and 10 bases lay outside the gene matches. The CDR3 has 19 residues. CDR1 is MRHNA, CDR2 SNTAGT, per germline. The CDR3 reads CASSDSKASGRANQETQYF. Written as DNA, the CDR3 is TGTGCCAGCAGTGACTCGAAGGCTAGCGGGAGGGCTAATCAAGAGACCCAGTACTTC.